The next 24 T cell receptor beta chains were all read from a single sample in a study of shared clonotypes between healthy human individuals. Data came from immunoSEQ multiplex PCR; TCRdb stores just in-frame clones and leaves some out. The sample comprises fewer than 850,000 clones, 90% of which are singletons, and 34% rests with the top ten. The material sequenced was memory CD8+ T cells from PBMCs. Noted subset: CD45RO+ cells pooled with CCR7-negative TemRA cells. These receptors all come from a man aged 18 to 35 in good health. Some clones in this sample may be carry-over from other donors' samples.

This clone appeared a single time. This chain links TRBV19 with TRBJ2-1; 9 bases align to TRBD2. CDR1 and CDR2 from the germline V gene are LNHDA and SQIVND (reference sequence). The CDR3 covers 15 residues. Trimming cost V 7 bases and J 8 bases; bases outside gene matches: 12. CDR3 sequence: CASIGPSGAGDEQFF. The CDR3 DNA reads TGTGCCAGTATCGGGCCTAGCGGGGCGGGGGATGAGCAGTTCTTC.

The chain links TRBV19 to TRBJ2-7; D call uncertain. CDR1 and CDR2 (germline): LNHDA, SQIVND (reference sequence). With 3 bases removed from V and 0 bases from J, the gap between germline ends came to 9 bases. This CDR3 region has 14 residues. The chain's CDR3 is CASSISPYSYEQYF. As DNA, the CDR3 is TGTGCCAGTAGTATTTCCCCTTACTCCTACGAGCAGTACTTC.

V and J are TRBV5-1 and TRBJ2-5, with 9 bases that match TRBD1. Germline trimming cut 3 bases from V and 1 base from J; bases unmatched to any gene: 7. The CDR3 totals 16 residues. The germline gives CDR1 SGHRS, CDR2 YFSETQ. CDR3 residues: CASSSLQGALQETQYF. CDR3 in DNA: TGCGCCAGCAGCTCCTTACAGGGGGCTCTCCAAGAGACCCAGTACTTC.

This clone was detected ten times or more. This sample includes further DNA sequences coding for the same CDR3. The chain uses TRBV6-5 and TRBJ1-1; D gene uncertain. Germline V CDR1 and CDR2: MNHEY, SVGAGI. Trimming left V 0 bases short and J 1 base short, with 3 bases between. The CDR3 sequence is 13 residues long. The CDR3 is CASSYSENTEAFF. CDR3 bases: TGTGCCAGCAGTTACTCGGAGAACACTGAAGCTTTCTTT.

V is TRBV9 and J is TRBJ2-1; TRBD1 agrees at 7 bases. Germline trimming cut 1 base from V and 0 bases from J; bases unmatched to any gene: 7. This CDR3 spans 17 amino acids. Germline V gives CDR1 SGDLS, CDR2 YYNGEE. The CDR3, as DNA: TGTGCCAGCAGCGTAACCCAACAGGGGAGCTCCTACAATGAGCAGTTCTTC. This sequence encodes CASSVTQQGSSYNEQFF.

The CDR3 DNA reads as TGTGCCAGCAGCTTAGTAGCTCAGGGGGGCACCGGGGAGCTGTTTTTT. This translates into CASSLVAQGGTGELFF. J is TRBJ2-2 and V is TRBV7-6; D possibly corresponds to TRBD1 (7 bases). Trimming shortened V by 1 base and J by 4 bases, and 13 bases separated the two germline ends. Per the germline V gene, CDR1 is SGHVS and CDR2 is FNYEAQ. CDR3 length equals 16 residues. Full variable domain (outside the CDR3, taken from reference TRBV7-6 and TRBJ2-2): GAGVSQSPRYKVTKRGQDVALRCDPISGHVSLYWYRQALGQGPEFLTYFNYEAQQDKSGLPNDRFSAERPEGSISTLTIQRTEQRDSAMYRCASSLVAQGGTGELFFGEGSRLTVL.

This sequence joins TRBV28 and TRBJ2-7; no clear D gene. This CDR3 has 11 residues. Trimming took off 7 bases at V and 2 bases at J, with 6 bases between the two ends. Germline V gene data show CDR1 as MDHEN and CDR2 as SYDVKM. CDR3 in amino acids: CASMQTYEQYF. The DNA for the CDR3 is TGTGCCAGCATGCAAACCTACGAGCAGTACTTC.

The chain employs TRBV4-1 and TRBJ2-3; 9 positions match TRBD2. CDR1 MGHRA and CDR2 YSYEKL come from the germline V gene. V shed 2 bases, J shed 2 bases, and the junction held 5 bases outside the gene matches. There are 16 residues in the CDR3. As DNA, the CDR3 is TGCGCCAGCAGCCAAAGGACTAGCGTTATCACAGATACGCAGTATTTT. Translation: CASSQRTSVITDTQYF.

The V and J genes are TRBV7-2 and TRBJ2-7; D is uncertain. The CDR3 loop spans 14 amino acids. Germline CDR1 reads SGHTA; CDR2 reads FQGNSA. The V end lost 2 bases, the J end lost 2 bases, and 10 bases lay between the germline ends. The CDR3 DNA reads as TGTGCCAGCAGCTTATCTACCAGAGCCTACGAGCAGTACTTC. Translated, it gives CASSLSTRAYEQYF.

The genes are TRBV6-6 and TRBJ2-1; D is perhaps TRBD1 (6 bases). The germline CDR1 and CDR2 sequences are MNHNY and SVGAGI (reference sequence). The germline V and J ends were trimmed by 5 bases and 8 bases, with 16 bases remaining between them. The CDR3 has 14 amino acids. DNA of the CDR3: TGTGCCAGCAGTCTCTACAGGGTAGGGGATGAGCAGTTCTTC. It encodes CASSLYRVGDEQFF.

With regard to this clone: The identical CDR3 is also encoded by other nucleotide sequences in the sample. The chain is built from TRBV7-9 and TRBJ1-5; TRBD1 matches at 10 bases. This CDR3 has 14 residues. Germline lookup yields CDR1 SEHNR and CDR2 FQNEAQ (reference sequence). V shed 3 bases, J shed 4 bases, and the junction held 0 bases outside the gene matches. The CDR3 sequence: CASSLGQGNQPQHF. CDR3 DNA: TGTGCCAGCAGCTTGGGACAGGGGAATCAGCCCCAGCATTTT.

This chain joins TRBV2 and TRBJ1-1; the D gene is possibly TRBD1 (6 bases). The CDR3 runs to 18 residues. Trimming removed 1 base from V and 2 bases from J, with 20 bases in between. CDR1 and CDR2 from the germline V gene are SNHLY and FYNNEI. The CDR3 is CASSEVGGHRGSNTEAFF. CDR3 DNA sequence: TGTGCCAGCAGTGAAGTAGGGGGACACCGTGGGTCCAACACTGAAGCTTTCTTT.

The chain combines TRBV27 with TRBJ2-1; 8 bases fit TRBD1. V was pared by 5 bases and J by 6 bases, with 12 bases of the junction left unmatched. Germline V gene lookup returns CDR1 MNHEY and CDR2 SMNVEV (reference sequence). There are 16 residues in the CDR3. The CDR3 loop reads CASSPSTGEILNEQFF. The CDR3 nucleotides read TGTGCCAGCAGTCCCTCGACAGGGGAGATCCTCAATGAGCAGTTCTTC.

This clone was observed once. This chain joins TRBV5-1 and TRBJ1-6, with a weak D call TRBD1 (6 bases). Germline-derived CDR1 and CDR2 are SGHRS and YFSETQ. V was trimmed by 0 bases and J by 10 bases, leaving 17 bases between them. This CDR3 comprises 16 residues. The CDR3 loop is CASSLAGANRESPLHF. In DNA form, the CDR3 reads TGCGCCAGCAGCTTGGCGGGGGCAAATCGGGAATCACCCCTCCACTTT.

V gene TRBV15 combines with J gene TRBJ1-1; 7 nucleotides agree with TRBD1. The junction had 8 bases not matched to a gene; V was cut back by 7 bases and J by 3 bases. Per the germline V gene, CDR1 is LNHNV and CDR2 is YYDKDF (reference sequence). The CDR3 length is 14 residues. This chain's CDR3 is CATTPGGEDTEAFF. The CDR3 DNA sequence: TGTGCCACCACCCCAGGGGGGGAGGACACTGAAGCTTTCTTT.

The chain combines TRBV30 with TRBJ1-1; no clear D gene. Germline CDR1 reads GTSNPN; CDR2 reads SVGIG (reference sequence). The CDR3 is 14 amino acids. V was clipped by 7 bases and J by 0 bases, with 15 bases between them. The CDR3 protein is CASLHPIMNTEAFF. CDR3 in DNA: TGTGCCTCACTTCACCCCATAATGAACACTGAAGCTTTCTTT.

The DNA of the CDR3 is TGTGCCAGCAGCCCGGCCGTCCGCTCCTACGAGCAGTACTTC. Translated, it gives CASSPAVRSYEQYF. This chain connects TRBV13 to TRBJ2-7; D gene ambiguous. The CDR3 runs 14 residues. Trimming stripped 5 bases from V and 0 bases from J, with 11 bases between. In germline, CDR1 is PRHDT, CDR2 FYEKMQ (reference sequence).

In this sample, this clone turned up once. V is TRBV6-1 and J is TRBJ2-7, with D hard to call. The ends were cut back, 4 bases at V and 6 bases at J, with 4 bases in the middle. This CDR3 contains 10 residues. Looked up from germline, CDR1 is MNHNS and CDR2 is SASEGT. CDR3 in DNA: TGTGCCAGCAGTGCCCCCGAGCAGTACTTC. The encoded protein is CASSAPEQYF.

The CDR3 nucleotides read TGTGCCAGCAGCTTAGGAGTTAGCGGGAGTCACGAGCAGTACTTC. Protein product: CASSLGVSGSHEQYF. The V and J genes are TRBV13 and TRBJ2-7; 9 bases line up with TRBD2. CDR3 length: 15 amino acids. V shed 0 bases, J shed 5 bases, and the junction held 5 bases outside the gene matches. The germline V gene has CDR1 PRHDT and CDR2 FYEKMQ (reference sequence).

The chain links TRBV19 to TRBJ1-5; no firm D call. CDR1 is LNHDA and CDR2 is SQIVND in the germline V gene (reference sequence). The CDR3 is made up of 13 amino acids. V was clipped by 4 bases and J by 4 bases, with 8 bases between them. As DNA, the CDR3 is TGTGCCAGTAGTAGCGTCGCTAATCAGCCCCAGCATTTT. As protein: CASSSVANQPQHF.

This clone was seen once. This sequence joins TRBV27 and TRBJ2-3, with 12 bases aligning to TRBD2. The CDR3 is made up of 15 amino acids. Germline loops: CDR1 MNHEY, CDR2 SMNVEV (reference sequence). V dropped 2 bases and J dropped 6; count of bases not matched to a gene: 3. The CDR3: CASSLTSGRLDTQYF. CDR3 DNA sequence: TGTGCCAGCAGTTTAACTAGCGGGAGGTTGGATACGCAGTATTTT.

The CDR3 DNA sequence: TGTGCCAGCAGTACTGGCGGGAGGGCCAGTTTCAATGAGCAGTTCTTC. Translated, it gives CASSTGGRASFNEQFF. The chain is built from TRBV7-2 and TRBJ2-1, with TRBD2 matching 9 bases. V was pared by 6 bases and J by 6 bases, with 12 bases of the junction left unmatched. The CDR3 loop spans 16 amino acids. Germline V gives CDR1 SGHTA, CDR2 FQGNSA. Supplemented by reference TRBV7-2 and TRBJ2-1, the full variable domain reads GAGVSQSPSNKVTEKGKDVELRCDPISGHTALYWYRQSLGQGLEFLIYFQGNSAPDKSGLPSDRFSAERTGGSVSTLTIQRTQQEDSAVYLCASSTGGRASFNEQFFGPGTRLTVL.

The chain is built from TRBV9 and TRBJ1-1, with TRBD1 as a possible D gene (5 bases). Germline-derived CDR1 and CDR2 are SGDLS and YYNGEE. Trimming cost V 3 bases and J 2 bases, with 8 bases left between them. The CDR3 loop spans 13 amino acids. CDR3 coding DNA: TGTGCCAGCAGCGAGGGGCTCAACACTGAAGCTTTCTTT. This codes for CASSEGLNTEAFF.

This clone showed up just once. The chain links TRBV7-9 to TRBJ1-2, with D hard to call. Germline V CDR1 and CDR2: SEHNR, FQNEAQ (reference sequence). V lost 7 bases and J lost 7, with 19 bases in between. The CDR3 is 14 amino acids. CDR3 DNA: TGTGCCAGCATCCTCCCCGGCAGCGTCATTGGCTACACCTTC. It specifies CASILPGSVIGYTF.